Listed below are T cell receptor beta chains from one sample, sequenced in a study of OX40 agonist ivuxolimab in advanced cancers. Using immunoSEQ multiplex PCR, the repertoire was profiled, and TCRdb retains in-frame clones only, with some absent. The sample comprises some 77,000 clones, roughly 84% of which are singletons, and 6.2% rests with the top ten. Sequencing was performed on CD4+ or CD8+ T cells sorted from blood, taken in a trial of the OX40 agonist ivuxolimab. The receptor source for this set is an adult with an advanced solid tumor such as melanoma, head and neck, liver or kidney cancer. Both conserved end residues are part of each CDR3. A D gene is named only where the DNA matches it firmly. Clone size is given for some rows only: seen once, a few or many times, or a class if the clone is expanded.

clone_size d_call j_call v_call cdr3_nt cdr3_aa
. . TRBJ1-1 TRBV28 TGTGCCAACAGTTTAAGGGGAGACAGCGGGCGGGAGCATGAAGCTTTCTTT CANSLRGDSGREHEAFF
few . TRBJ1-5 TRBV6-5 TGTGCCAGCAGGCCCACGAGGGGTAGCAATCAGCCCCAGCATTTT CASRPTRGSNQPQHF
. . TRBJ2-3 TRBV5-1 TGCGCCAGCAGCTTGGCCGGCGCCCGCACAGATACGCAGTATTTT CASSLAGARTDTQYF
few TRBD1 TRBJ2-7 TRBV6-1 TGTGCCAGCAGTGAAATGGGACAGGGTCCCTACGAGCAGTACTTC CASSEMGQGPYEQYF
. . TRBJ2-2 TRBV18 TGTGCCAGCTCACCACGGTTAGGCCGGGAGCTGTTTTTT CASSPRLGRELFF
. TRBD1 TRBJ2-3 TRBV2 TGTGCCAGCGGGGAACAGGGGGGCACAGATACGCAGTATTTT CASGEQGGTDTQYF
. TRBD2 TRBJ2-3 TRBV6-1 TGTGCCAGCAGTGAAGCATGGGGGGGGAGCACAGATACGCAGTATTTT CASSEAWGGSTDTQYF
. . TRBJ2-1 TRBV5-6 TGTGCCAGCAGCTCCCAAATCAGACAGGCCCTCTCCTACAATGAGCAGTTCTTC CASSSQIRQALSYNEQFF
. . TRBJ1-5 TRBV27 TGTGCCAGCAGTTTATCTAAGGGGAGCAATCAGCCCCAGCATTTT CASSLSKGSNQPQHF
. TRBD1 TRBJ1-1 TRBV7-9 TGTGCCAGCAGCCTCTACAGGGGAAAGAACACTGAAGCTTTCTTT CASSLYRGKNTEAFF
. . TRBJ2-1 TRBV5-1 TGCGCCAGCAGAGGGGGAGGCTCCTACAATGAGCAGTTCTTC CASRGGGSYNEQFF